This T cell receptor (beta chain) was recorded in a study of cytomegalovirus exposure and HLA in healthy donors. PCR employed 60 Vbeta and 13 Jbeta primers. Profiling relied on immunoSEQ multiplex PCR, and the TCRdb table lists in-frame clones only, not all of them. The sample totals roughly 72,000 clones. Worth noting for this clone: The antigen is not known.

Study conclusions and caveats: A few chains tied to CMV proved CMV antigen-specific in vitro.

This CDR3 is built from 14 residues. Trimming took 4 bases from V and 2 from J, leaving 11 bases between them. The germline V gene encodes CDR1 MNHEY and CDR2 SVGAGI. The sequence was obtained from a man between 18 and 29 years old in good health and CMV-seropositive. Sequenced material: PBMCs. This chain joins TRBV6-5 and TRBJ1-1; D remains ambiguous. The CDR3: CASSFGGINTEAFF. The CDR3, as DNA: TGTGCCAGCAGTTTCGGTGGTATTAACACTGAAGCTTTCTTT.